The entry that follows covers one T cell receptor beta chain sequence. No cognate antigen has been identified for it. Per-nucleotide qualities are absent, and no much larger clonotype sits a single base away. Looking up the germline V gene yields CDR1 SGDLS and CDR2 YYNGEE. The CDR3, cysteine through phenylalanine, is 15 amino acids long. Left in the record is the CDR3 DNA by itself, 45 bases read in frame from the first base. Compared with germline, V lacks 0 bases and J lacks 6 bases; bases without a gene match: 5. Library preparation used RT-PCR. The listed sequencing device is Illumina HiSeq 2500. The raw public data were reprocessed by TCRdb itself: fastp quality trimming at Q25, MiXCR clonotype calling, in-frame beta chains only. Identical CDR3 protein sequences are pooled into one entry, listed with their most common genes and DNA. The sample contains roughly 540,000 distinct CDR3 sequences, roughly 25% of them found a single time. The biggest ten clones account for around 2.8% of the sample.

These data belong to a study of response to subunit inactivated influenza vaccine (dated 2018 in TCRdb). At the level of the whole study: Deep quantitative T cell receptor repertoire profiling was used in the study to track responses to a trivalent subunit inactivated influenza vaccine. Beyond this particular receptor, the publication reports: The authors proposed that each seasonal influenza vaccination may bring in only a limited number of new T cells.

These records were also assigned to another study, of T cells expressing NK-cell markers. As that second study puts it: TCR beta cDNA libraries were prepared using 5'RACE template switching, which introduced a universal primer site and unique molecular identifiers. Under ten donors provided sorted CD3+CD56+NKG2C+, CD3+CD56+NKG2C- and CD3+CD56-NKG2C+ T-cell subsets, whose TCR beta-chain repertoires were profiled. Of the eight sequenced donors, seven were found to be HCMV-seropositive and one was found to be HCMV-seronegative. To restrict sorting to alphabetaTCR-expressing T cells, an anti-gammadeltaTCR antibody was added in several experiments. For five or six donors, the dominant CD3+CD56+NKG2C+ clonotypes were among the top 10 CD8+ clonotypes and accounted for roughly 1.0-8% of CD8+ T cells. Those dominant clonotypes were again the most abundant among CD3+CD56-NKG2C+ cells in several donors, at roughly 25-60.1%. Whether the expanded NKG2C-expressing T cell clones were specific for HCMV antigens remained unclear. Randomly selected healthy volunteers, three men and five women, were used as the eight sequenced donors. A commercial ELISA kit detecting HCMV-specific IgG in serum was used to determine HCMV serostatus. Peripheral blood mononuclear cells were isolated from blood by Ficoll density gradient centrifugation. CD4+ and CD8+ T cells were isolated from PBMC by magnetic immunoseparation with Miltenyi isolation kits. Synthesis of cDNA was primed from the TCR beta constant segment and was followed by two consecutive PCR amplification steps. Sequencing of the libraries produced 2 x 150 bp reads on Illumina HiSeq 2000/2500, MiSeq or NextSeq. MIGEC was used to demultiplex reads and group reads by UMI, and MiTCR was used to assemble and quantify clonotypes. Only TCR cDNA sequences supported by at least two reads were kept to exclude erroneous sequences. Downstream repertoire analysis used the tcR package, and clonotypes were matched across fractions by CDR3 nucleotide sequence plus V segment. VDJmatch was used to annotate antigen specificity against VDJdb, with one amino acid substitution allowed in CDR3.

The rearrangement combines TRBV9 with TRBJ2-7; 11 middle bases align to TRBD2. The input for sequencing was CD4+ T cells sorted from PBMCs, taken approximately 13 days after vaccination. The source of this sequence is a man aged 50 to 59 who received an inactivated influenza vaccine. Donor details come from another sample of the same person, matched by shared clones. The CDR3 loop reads CASSVGLAGNSEQYF. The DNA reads TGTGCCAGCAGCGTAGGACTAGCGGGAAACAGCGAGCAGTACTTC.